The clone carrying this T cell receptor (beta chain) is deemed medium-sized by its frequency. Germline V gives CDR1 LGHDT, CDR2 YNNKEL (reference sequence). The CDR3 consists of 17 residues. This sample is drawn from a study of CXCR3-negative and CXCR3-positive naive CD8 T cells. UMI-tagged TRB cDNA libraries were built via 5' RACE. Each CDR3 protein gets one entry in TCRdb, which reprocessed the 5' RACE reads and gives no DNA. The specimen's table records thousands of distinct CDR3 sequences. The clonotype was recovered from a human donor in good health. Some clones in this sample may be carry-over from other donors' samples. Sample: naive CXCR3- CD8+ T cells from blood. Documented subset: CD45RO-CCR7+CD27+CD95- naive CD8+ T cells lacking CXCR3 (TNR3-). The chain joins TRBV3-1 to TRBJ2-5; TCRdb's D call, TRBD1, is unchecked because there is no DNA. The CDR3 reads CASSPTTGVSIPETQYF.